This T cell receptor (beta chain) was recorded in a study of T cell responses to AZD1222 COVID-19 vaccine. Points from the study as a whole: Most donors were white British, females outnumbered males, and clonal diversity was possibly underestimated. As reported, nearly half of all spike-specific TCRs target variant regions that are unmutated.

Clones were read by immunoSEQ multiplex PCR, and TCRdb kept only the in-frame ones, dropping some. The sample carries roughly 130,000 clones, roughly 90% recorded once. In the case of this clone: Its target is unknown.

The V end lost 0 bases, the J end lost 5 bases, and 8 bases lay between the germline ends. The CDR3 consists of 14 residues. From germline, CDR1 is SGHRS and CDR2 YFSETQ. The sequenced sample was peripheral blood, obtained on day 0 of AZD1222 vaccination. The chain has TRBV5-1 and TRBJ1-4; possible D gene TRBD1, 6 bases. This TCR was recovered from an adult in good health. The CDR3 is CASSLGQGNEKLFF. As DNA, the CDR3 is TGCGCCAGCAGCTTGGGGCAGGGGAATGAAAAACTGTTTTTT.